The next 27 T cell receptor beta chains were all read from a single sample in a study of identical twins. Each CDR3 protein gets one entry after TCRdb re-called the 5' RACE reads with MiXCR. Of roughly 720,000 distinct CDR3 sequences in the sample, approximately 18% are singletons; the top ten hold around 13%. These data also formed part of another study, on T cells expressing NK-cell markers.

Sequences were obtained from PBMCs. These receptors were obtained from a woman in her late teens or twenties in good health.

This clonotype has a handful of counts. The J gene is TRBJ2-1, the V gene TRBV20-1; TRBD2 matches at 14 bases. There are 15 residues in the CDR3. The trim removed 1 base at V and 8 bases at J, leaving 4 bases unmatched. Looked up from germline, CDR1 is DFQATT and CDR2 is SNEGSKA (reference sequence). Here the CDR3 DNA reads TGCAGTGCTAGAGTGGGACTAGCGGGAGTCTATGAGCAGTTCTTC. Its protein product is CSARVGLAGVYEQFF.

The rearrangement joins TRBV27 to TRBJ2-1; 9 positions agree with TRBD1. V shed 4 bases and J 12 bases; nucleotides not matched to a gene: 16. The length of the CDR3 is 16 residues. CDR1 is MNHEY and CDR2 is SMNVEV in the germline V gene (reference sequence). In nucleotides, the CDR3 is TGTGCCAGCAGTTGGACAGGGGCGCAAGGAGGCAGTGGGCAGTTCTTC. It specifies CASSWTGAQGGSGQFF.

V is TRBV20-1 and J is TRBJ2-7; D is unclear. Per germline, CDR1 DFQATT and CDR2 SNEGSKA (reference sequence). This CDR3 contains 14 residues. The V end was cut by 3 bases, the J end by 0 bases, with 12 bases between. CDR3 nucleotide sequence: TGCAGTGCTAGCGGGTTGCTACGCTCCTACGAGCAGTACTTC. The encoded protein is CSASGLLRSYEQYF.

This clonotype was counted a few times. The chain has TRBV20-1 and TRBJ2-1; D not resolved. V was pared by 6 bases and J by 8 bases, with 17 bases between. The CDR3 length is 13 residues. In germline, CDR1 is DFQATT, CDR2 SNEGSKA (reference sequence). CDR3 nucleotides: TGCAGTGCCCCATCCGGCTCTCTCGATGAGCAGTTCTTC. Its translation is CSAPSGSLDEQFF.

This sequence joins TRBV9 and TRBJ1-6; D not resolved. With 0 bases removed from V and 1 base from J, the gap between germline ends came to 5 bases. This CDR3 spans 15 amino acids. In germline, CDR1 is SGDLS, CDR2 YYNGEE. This CDR3 is CASSVAESYNSPLHF. The CDR3 DNA is TGTGCCAGCAGCGTAGCGGAATCCTATAATTCACCCCTCCACTTT.

This clonotype was counted between two and nine times. The rearrangement uses TRBV12-5 and TRBJ2-2; the D call may be TRBD1 or TRBD2 (7 bases each). This CDR3 contains 13 residues. The V gene lost 11 bases and the J gene lost 3 bases, with 13 bases spanning the gap. From germline, CDR1 is LGHNT and CDR2 FRNRAP. CDR3 protein: CAQGGRHTGELFF. CDR3 DNA sequence: TGTGCTCAGGGGGGGAGACACACCGGGGAGCTGTTTTTT.

The chain joins TRBV20-1 to TRBJ2-3; D gene unclear. CDR1 and CDR2 (germline): DFQATT, SNEGSKA (reference sequence). V dropped 3 bases and J dropped 2 bases, with 9 bases sitting between them. The CDR3 spans 13 residues. CDR3 nucleotide sequence: TGCAGTGCTAGTAGCTTTTCCACAGATACGCAGTATTTT. It encodes CSASSFSTDTQYF.

This clonotype appeared a few times. The chain carries TRBV5-1 and TRBJ2-2; D is unclear. Germline V lookup: CDR1 SGHRS, CDR2 YFSETQ. With 4 bases removed from V and 4 bases from J, the gap between germline ends came to 8 bases. CDR3 length equals 13 residues. The CDR3 coding sequence is TGCGCCAGCAGCCTTCCTTTCACCGGGGAGCTGTTTTTT. It yields the protein CASSLPFTGELFF.

A few counts support this clonotype. This sequence joins TRBV6-1 and TRBJ1-2; 10 nucleotides agree with TRBD1. The germline CDR1 and CDR2 sequences are MNHNS and SASEGT. Trimming removed 6 bases from V and 8 bases from J; junction bases left unmatched: 9. The CDR3 length is 14 residues. As DNA, the CDR3 is TGTGCCAGCAGACAGGGACAGGGGAGCTGGGGCTACACCTTC. Encoded protein: CASRQGQGSWGYTF.

This clonotype was seen more than once but under ten times. The chain employs TRBV4-1 and TRBJ2-1; 11 bases match TRBD2. Germline values: CDR1 MGHRA, CDR2 YSYEKL. The V gene end was trimmed by 0 bases and the J gene end by 0 bases; junction bases not matched to a gene: 4. This CDR3 comprises 18 residues. CDR3 in DNA: TGCGCCAGCAGCCAAGAGGGACTAGCGGAAAGCTCCTACAATGAGCAGTTCTTC. This sequence encodes CASSQEGLAESSYNEQFF.

This clonotype was picked up a small number of times. The rearrangement joins TRBV29-1 to TRBJ2-7; TRBD1 agrees at 7 bases. Per the germline V gene, CDR1 is SQVTM and CDR2 is ANQGSEA. This CDR3 spans 11 amino acids. With V trimmed by 6 bases and J by 3 bases, 2 bases remained unmatched. The CDR3 here is CSVGQYYEQYF. The CDR3 nucleotides read TGCAGCGTGGGACAGTACTACGAGCAGTACTTC.

The rearrangement links TRBV18 to TRBJ1-1; D gene uncertain. The V end lost 3 bases, the J end lost 3 bases, and 5 bases lay between the germline ends. Germline CDR1 reads KGHSH; CDR2 reads LQKENI. This CDR3 contains 12 residues. The CDR3 is CASSPVDTEAFF. Here the CDR3 DNA reads TGTGCCAGCTCACCGGTGGACACTGAAGCTTTCTTT. The full variable domain, its missing parts supplied by reference TRBV18 and TRBJ1-1, is NAGVMQNPRHLVRRRGQEARLRCSPMKGHSHVYWYRQLPEEGLKFMVYLQKENIIDESGMPKERFSAEFPKEGPSILRIQQVVRGDSAAYFCASSPVDTEAFFGQGTRLTVV.

This clonotype was counted between two and nine times. Here the CDR3 DNA reads TGTGCCACCACGCCGGTGGGGGAAAGCTCCTACGAGCAGTACTTC. Translated, it gives CATTPVGESSYEQYF. The chain uses TRBV10-3 and TRBJ2-7; tentatively, D is TRBD1 or TRBD2 (5 bases each). The CDR3 covers 15 residues. The germline V gene encodes CDR1 ENHRY and CDR2 SYGVKD. V dropped 10 bases and J dropped 0 bases, with 19 bases sitting between them.

V usage is TRBV6-1 and J usage is TRBJ2-7; 14 positions match TRBD2. Germline CDR1 MNHNS, CDR2 SASEGT. V shed 7 bases, J shed 4 bases, and the junction held 6 bases outside the gene matches. The CDR3 extends over 15 amino acids. The CDR3: CASTQGLAGGYEQYF. The DNA of the CDR3 is TGTGCCAGCACCCAAGGACTAGCGGGAGGATACGAGCAGTACTTC.

The table lists this clonotype with many counts. J is TRBJ2-1 and V is TRBV12-3 or TRBV12-4; D uncertain. Trimming left V 6 bases short and J 7 bases short, with 10 bases between. The CDR3 covers 12 residues. CDR3 coding DNA: TGTGCCAGCAGCGAGGTCGGAAATGAGCAGTTCTTC. This codes for CASSEVGNEQFF.

CDR3 sequence (DNA): TGTGCCAGCAGCTTAGCGCTGGGACGCGAAAAACTGTTTTTT. Residues: CASSLALGREKLFF. V usage is TRBV7-9 and J usage is TRBJ1-4; perhaps TRBD1 as D (5 bases). Germline CDR1 SEHNR, CDR2 FQNEAQ (reference sequence). The CDR3 runs to 14 residues. Trimming took off 0 bases at V and 8 bases at J, with 10 bases between the two ends.

This chain connects TRBV7-2 to TRBJ2-3, with 8 positions matching TRBD1. V shed 8 bases, J shed 2 bases, and the junction held 6 bases outside the gene matches. CDR1 and CDR2 (germline): SGHTA, FQGNSA. The CDR3 runs to 14 residues. CDR3 in amino acids: CASSADRDTDTQYF. DNA of the CDR3: TGTGCCAGCTCCGCGGACAGGGACACAGATACGCAGTATTTT.

This sequence joins TRBV20-1 and TRBJ1-4; D gene unclear. Trimming removed 4 bases at V and 8 bases at J, with 14 bases between. This CDR3 comprises 13 residues. Germline V gene sequence: CDR1 DFQATT, CDR2 SNEGSKA (reference sequence). CDR3 protein: CSAKSPSLEKLFF. In DNA, the CDR3 is TGCAGTGCTAAAAGCCCGTCTTTGGAAAAACTGTTTTTT.

This clonotype showed up just a few times. V gene TRBV18 combines with J gene TRBJ2-1, with D perhaps matching TRBD2 (6 bases). The germline V gene has CDR1 KGHSH and CDR2 LQKENI. Trimming cost V 1 base and J 9 bases, with 10 bases left between them. This CDR3 region has 13 residues. For the CDR3, the DNA is TGTGCCAGCTCACCACAATGGGAGGCTGAGCAGTTCTTC. Residues: CASSPQWEAEQFF.

This clonotype was found a few times. The J gene is TRBJ2-1, the V gene TRBV7-2; 10 bases map to TRBD2. The germline V gene encodes CDR1 SGHTA and CDR2 FQGNSA. This CDR3 has 15 amino acids. V shed 5 bases and J 8 bases; nucleotides not matched to a gene: 9. CDR3 protein: CASSPPSGRIYEQFF. CDR3 nucleotides: TGTGCCAGCAGCCCCCCTAGCGGGAGAATCTATGAGCAGTTCTTC.

V gene TRBV20-1 combines with J gene TRBJ2-5; D gene unclear. This CDR3 has 13 amino acids. The germline V and J ends were trimmed by 7 bases and 5 bases, with 17 bases remaining between them. Germline CDR1 and CDR2: DFQATT and SNEGSKA (reference sequence). As DNA, the CDR3 is TGCAGTGTTAAAGGGCCTGGTCGGGAGACCCAGTACTTC. Protein sequence: CSVKGPGRETQYF.

V usage is TRBV7-2 and J usage is TRBJ2-1; TRBD2 aligns across 11 bases. Germline CDR1 is SGHTA and CDR2 is FQGNSA. This CDR3 has 16 amino acids. Trimming took 4 bases from V and 8 from J; bases not matched to a gene: 10. CDR3 sequence (DNA): TGTGCCAGCAGCTATGGGACTAGCGGTTGGGGGGATGAGCAGTTCTTC. The encoded protein is CASSYGTSGWGDEQFF.

V gene TRBV10-3 combines with J gene TRBJ1-1; 7 bases line up with TRBD1. The germline gives CDR1 ENHRY, CDR2 SYGVKD. The junction had 13 bases not matched to a gene; V was cut back by 9 bases and J by 3 bases. The CDR3 loop spans 15 amino acids. CDR3 DNA: TGTGCCATTACGTTCAGGGGGTTTGGGGACACTGAAGCTTTCTTT. Translation: CAITFRGFGDTEAFF.

This clonotype has ten or more counts. The CDR3 loop is CSARDTLGSQPQHF. CDR3 sequence (DNA): TGCAGTGCTAGAGATACCCTCGGGAGTCAGCCCCAGCATTTT. This chain links TRBV20-1 with TRBJ1-5; D is unresolved. This CDR3 contains 14 residues. Germline lookup yields CDR1 DFQATT and CDR2 SNEGSKA (reference sequence). Trimming left V 0 bases short and J 6 bases short, with 12 bases between.

This clonotype has a handful of counts. This chain joins TRBV20-1 and TRBJ1-4; 8 nucleotides agree with TRBD1. The germline CDR1 and CDR2 sequences are DFQATT and SNEGSKA (reference sequence). The V and J ends lost 4 bases and 6 bases, in that order; junction bases with no gene match: 4. This CDR3 contains 13 residues. The CDR3 reads CSAKDREYEKLFF. CDR3 nucleotides: TGCAGTGCTAAGGACAGGGAATATGAAAAACTGTTTTTT.

The V gene is TRBV11-1, the J gene TRBJ2-5; TRBD2 matches at 8 bases. Losses at the gene ends were 2 bases for V and 3 bases for J; bases not matched to a gene: 14. Germline CDR1 is SGHAT and CDR2 is FQDESV (reference sequence). The CDR3 runs 18 residues. The CDR3 loop is CASSLRRGADDLEETQYF. Written as DNA, the CDR3 is TGTGCCAGCAGCTTACGGCGGGGGGCTGACGATCTAGAAGAGACCCAGTACTTC. Using reference TRBV11-1 and TRBJ2-5 for the parts outside the CDR3, the full variable domain is EAEVAQSPRYKITEKSQAVAFWCDPISGHATLYWYRQILGQGPELLVQFQDESVVDDSQLPKDRFSAERLKGVDSTLKIQPAELGDSAMYLCASSLRRGADDLEETQYFGPGTRLLVL.

The chain uses TRBV5-6 and TRBJ2-5; maybe TRBD2 (5 bases). The CDR3 sequence is 13 residues long. V was trimmed by 4 bases and J by 3 bases, leaving 10 bases between them. Germline V lookup: CDR1 SGHDT, CDR2 YYEEEE. CDR3: CASSTGNKETQYF. CDR3 bases: TGTGCCAGCAGCACCGGGAATAAAGAGACCCAGTACTTC.